This TCR beta chain was recorded in a study of blood T cells in healthy people across ages. Whole-study context: There was about one barcoded beta molecule captured by template switching per two T cells.

The V and J ends lost 8 bases and 3 bases, in that order; junction bases with no gene match: 8. Germline V gene lookup returns CDR1 SGHAT and CDR2 FQNNGV. The CDR3 is made up of 14 amino acids. Healthy Russian Caucasian donors spanned ages 6 to 90 years. Drawn from each donor were ten milliliters of peripheral blood. Each sample yielded at least 7 million isolated PBMCs. This clonotype was counted between two and nine times. The authors ran a second PCR of about 7 to 12 cycles using a sample-barcoded 5' primer and a J-beta primer mix. TCRdb processed the 5' RACE reads anew with MiXCR; each CDR3 protein has one entry. The data show roughly 1.7 million distinct CDR3 sequences, roughly 32% seen once.

This receptor was obtained from a young woman in good health. The sequenced material came from blood. J is TRBJ2-7 and V is TRBV11-2, with TRBD2 matching over 9 bases. CDR3 amino acids: CASRASGGFYEQYF. The DNA for the CDR3 is TGTGCCAGCCGGGCAAGCGGGGGGTTCTACGAGCAGTACTTC.